This T cell receptor (beta chain) was sequenced for a study of T cells in Graves' hyperthyroidism and ophthalmopathy. In germline, CDR1 is MNHNS, CDR2 SASEGT. The CDR3 is made up of 16 amino acids. V trimming: 6 bases; J trimming: 3 bases; junction bases outside the gene matches: 12. Template material for amplifying TCR beta CDR3 regions consisted of RNA transcripts. HTBI primers were employed in a first-round RT-PCR of the TCR CDR3. TCRdb used MiXCR to reprocess the multiplex PCR reads, holding one entry per CDR3 protein. The table lists some 560,000 distinct CDR3 sequences, about a sixth of them singletons. At least ten counts were recorded for this clonotype.

The clonotype originates from a woman aged 25 to 45 with Graves' hyperthyroidism. Sequencing was carried out using blood. This sequence joins TRBV6-1 and TRBJ2-7; 9 positions match TRBD2. The CDR3 protein is CASSQSSGRFRYEQYF. CDR3 sequence (DNA): TGTGCCAGCAGCCAGTCGAGCGGGAGGTTCCGCTACGAGCAGTACTTC.